Each of the 29 T cell receptor beta chains below was sequenced from the same sample in a study of blood T cell repertoires in COVID-19. Libraries were prepared by immunoSEQ multiplex PCR; TCRdb keeps only in-frame clonotypes and omits some of them. The sample yields 400,000 to 500,000 clones, about 88% seen once. Sequencing input: PBMCs or T cells enriched from blood (not recorded which). These receptors were obtained from a woman in her late teens or twenties who had been exposed to COVID-19.

The rearrangement uses TRBV19 and TRBJ2-2; 7 bases line up with TRBD2. Germline V gives CDR1 LNHDA, CDR2 SQIVND (reference sequence). The length of the CDR3 is 12 residues. The ends lost 10 bases at V and 7 bases at J; junction bases unmatched: 6. The CDR3 is CAMQRDGGELFF. CDR3 sequence (DNA): TGTGCCATGCAGCGGGACGGCGGGGAGCTGTTTTTT.

The V call is TRBV28, the J call TRBJ2-3; 11 bases match TRBD2. The V gene's germline CDR1 is MDHEN and CDR2 SYDVKM. There are 15 residues in the CDR3. The V gene end was trimmed by 3 bases and the J gene end by 4 bases; junction bases not matched to a gene: 3. The CDR3 sequence: CASSFLAGGSDTQYF. The DNA for the CDR3 is TGTGCCAGCAGTTTTCTAGCGGGGGGTTCAGATACGCAGTATTTT.

V usage is TRBV28 and J usage is TRBJ1-2; D remains ambiguous. The germline gives CDR1 MDHEN, CDR2 SYDVKM. The CDR3 consists of 14 residues. V was cut by 5 bases and J by 0 bases, with 10 bases left in between. CDR3 region: CASSTNSANYGYTF. The CDR3 coding sequence is TGTGCCAGCAGTACCAATTCGGCTAACTATGGCTACACCTTC.

The chain recombines TRBV2 with TRBJ1-1; no reliable D call. Trimming pared 6 bases from V and 10 bases from J, leaving 18 bases between. The CDR3 consists of 13 residues. Germline CDR1 SNHLY, CDR2 FYNNEI. CDR3 nucleotides: TGTGCCAGCAGCCTCATCACTGGTGGGCGAGCTTTCTTT. Its protein product is CASSLITGGRAFF.

On this clone itself: The same CDR3 is also encoded by other DNA sequences in this sample. The chain combines TRBV4-3 with TRBJ2-7, with 7 bases fitting TRBD1. Germline loops: CDR1 LGHNA, CDR2 YSLEER. The CDR3 totals 14 residues. V trimming: 1 base; J trimming: 4 bases; junction bases outside the gene matches: 4. CDR3 in amino acids: CASSQGQGDYEQYF. CDR3 bases: TGCGCCAGCAGCCAAGGACAGGGAGATTACGAGCAGTACTTC.

The rearrangement uses TRBV6-5 and TRBJ2-7; the match to TRBD2 covers 14 bases. Germline assignment: CDR1 MNHEY and CDR2 SVGAGI. Unmatched junction bases numbered 4, after V lost 6 bases and J lost 3 bases. The CDR3 length is 15 residues. This CDR3 reads CASSLGLAGVYEQYF. The CDR3 region has the DNA TGTGCCAGCAGCCTGGGACTAGCGGGAGTCTACGAGCAGTACTTC.

The chain is built from TRBV7-6 and TRBJ1-2; 8 bases are shared with TRBD1. The CDR3 extends over 15 amino acids. V was pared by 5 bases and J by 5 bases, with 10 bases of the junction left unmatched. CDR1 is SGHVS and CDR2 is FNYEAQ in the germline V gene. DNA for the CDR3: TGTGCCAGCAGCACAACACCACAGGGGGATTATGGCTACACCTTC. The encoded protein is CASSTTPQGDYGYTF.

This chain joins TRBV7-8 and TRBJ2-7; 7 bases line up with TRBD2. The CDR3 runs 14 residues. The V gene's germline CDR1 is SGHVS and CDR2 FQNEAQ. Unmatched junction bases numbered 2, after V lost 3 bases and J lost 0 bases. CDR3 bases: TGTGCCAGCAGCTTCACTAGCGACTCCTACGAGCAGTACTTC. Amino acids: CASSFTSDSYEQYF.

The chain combines TRBV5-4 with TRBJ1-3; D possibly corresponds to TRBD1 (6 bases). The CDR3 extends over 15 amino acids. V lost 0 bases and J lost 2, with 9 bases in between. CDR1 and CDR2 from the germline V gene are SGHNT and YYREEE (reference sequence). Here the CDR3 reads CASSLAQGTGNTIYF. As DNA, the CDR3 is TGTGCCAGCAGCTTGGCTCAGGGGACTGGAAACACCATATATTTT.

Points on this clone: At the DNA level, this CDR3 is encoded by other sequences in the same sample as well. The chain links TRBV28 to TRBJ2-7; 8 nucleotides agree with TRBD1. The germline V gene encodes CDR1 MDHEN and CDR2 SYDVKM. V was pared by 3 bases and J by 4 bases, with 5 bases of the junction left unmatched. This CDR3 spans 14 amino acids. The chain's CDR3 is CASSLGTGGYEQYF. In nucleotides, the CDR3 is TGTGCCAGCAGTTTGGGCACAGGGGGGTACGAGCAGTACTTC.

This rearrangement joins TRBV19 to TRBJ1-2; the match to TRBD1 covers 8 bases. V gave up 3 bases and J gave up 6 bases; unmatched junction bases: 6. This CDR3 spans 14 amino acids. In germline, CDR1 is LNHDA, CDR2 SQIVND (reference sequence). The CDR3 DNA is TGTGCCAGTAGTATTTCTGGACAGGGAAATGGCTACACCTTC. Amino acids: CASSISGQGNGYTF.

The gene calls are TRBV7-9 and TRBJ1-5, with 7 bases lining up with TRBD1. The CDR3 is made up of 15 amino acids. CDR1 and CDR2 from the germline V gene are SEHNR and FQNEAQ (reference sequence). V lost 4 bases and J lost 10; bases outside the gene matches: 13. The CDR3 region has the DNA TGTGCCAGCAGCTCTGGGGGACAGCTAATGAGTCCCCAGCATTTT. Protein sequence: CASSSGGQLMSPQHF. Using reference TRBV7-9 and TRBJ1-5 for the parts outside the CDR3, the full variable domain is DTGVSQNPRHKITKRGQNVTFRCDPISEHNRLYWYRQTLGQGPEFLTYFQNEAQLEKSRLLSDRFSAERPKGSFSTLEIQRTEQGDSAMYLCASSSGGQLMSPQHFGDGTRLSIL.

To note about this clone: Within the sample, other DNA sequences also encode this same CDR3. This chain uses TRBV28 with TRBJ1-2; the D gene is possibly TRBD1 (6 bases). Trimming removed 3 bases from V and 8 bases from J, with 10 bases in between. The CDR3 consists of 12 residues. Germline CDR1 is MDHEN and CDR2 is SYDVKM. The CDR3 region is CASSFPGGGYTF. The CDR3 nucleotides are TGTGCCAGCAGTTTCCCTGGGGGCGGCTACACCTTC.

V usage is TRBV11-1 and J usage is TRBJ1-2, with 12 bases aligning to TRBD1. The V and J ends lost 6 bases and 7 bases, in that order; junction bases with no gene match: 9. Per the germline V gene, CDR1 is SGHAT and CDR2 is FQDESV (reference sequence). The CDR3 sequence is 15 residues long. The CDR3 reads CASSRGTGGSVGYTF. In DNA, the CDR3 is TGTGCCAGCAGTCGTGGGACAGGGGGCTCAGTTGGCTACACCTTC.

The chain is built from TRBV4-3 and TRBJ2-1; 10 nucleotides match TRBD1. The trim removed 4 bases at V and 7 bases at J, leaving 10 bases unmatched. The CDR3 covers 16 residues. The germline V gene encodes CDR1 LGHNA and CDR2 YSLEER. The CDR3 nucleotides are TGCGCCAGCAGCCCGACCGGGACAGGGGTTTTGAATGAGCAGTTCTTC. Its protein is CASSPTGTGVLNEQFF.

The V gene is TRBV4-2, the J gene TRBJ2-1; 11 bases are a match to TRBD1. The junction had 10 bases not matched to a gene; V was cut back by 8 bases and J by 7 bases. Germline CDR1 reads LGHNA; CDR2 reads YNFKEQ. CDR3 length: 15 amino acids. CDR3: CASLEGQGEENEQFF. DNA of the CDR3: TGTGCCAGCCTGGAGGGACAGGGGGAGGAGAATGAGCAGTTCTTC.

Turning to this clone: At the DNA level, this CDR3 is encoded by other sequences in the same sample as well. The chain joins TRBV5-1 to TRBJ2-5, with unresolved D. The CDR3 spans 13 residues. CDR1 is SGHRS and CDR2 is YFSETQ in the germline V gene. Trimming removed 1 base at V and 5 bases at J, with 9 bases between. The CDR3 sequence is CASSLSGRETQYF. The CDR3 bases are TGCGCCAGCAGCTTGTCGGGTCGGGAGACCCAGTACTTC. Full variable domain (remainder filled in from reference TRBV5-1 and TRBJ2-5): KAGVTQTPRYLIKTRGQQVTLSCSPISGHRSVSWYQQTPGQGLQFLFEYFSETQRNKGNFPGRFSGRQFSNSRSEMNVSTLELGDSALYLCASSLSGRETQYFGPGTRLLVL.

V usage is TRBV6-5 and J usage is TRBJ2-7, with 10 bases aligning to TRBD2. The CDR3 is 14 residues long. Germline trimming cut 8 bases from V and 2 bases from J; bases unmatched to any gene: 6. Per the germline V gene, CDR1 is MNHEY and CDR2 is SVGAGI. As DNA, the CDR3 is TGTGCCAGCCGCGGGACTAGCGCAGCCTACGAGCAGTACTTC. Translation gives CASRGTSAAYEQYF.

The chain recombines TRBV27 with TRBJ1-1; no clear D. Germline V lookup: CDR1 MNHEY, CDR2 SMNVEV (reference sequence). The V and J ends lost 6 bases and 4 bases respectively, with 18 bases between them. The CDR3 has 15 residues. The CDR3 DNA reads TGTGCCAGCAGGAGAGTGTGGGTAGAGGGCACTGAAGCTTTCTTT. This codes for CASRRVWVEGTEAFF.

This clone is a singleton in its sample. The chain links TRBV5-1 to TRBJ2-2; D is unresolved. CDR3 length equals 12 residues. In germline, CDR1 is SGHRS, CDR2 YFSETQ. The V end lost 1 base, the J end lost 6 bases, and 4 bases lay between the germline ends. The CDR3 protein is CASSLSPGELFF. In DNA, the CDR3 is TGCGCCAGCAGCTTGAGCCCCGGGGAGCTGTTTTTT.

The chain carries TRBV3-1 (or the pseudogene TRBV3-2) and TRBJ2-1; 14 bases map to TRBD2. Germline V gene data show CDR1 as LGHDT and CDR2 as YNNKEL (reference sequence). The V and J ends lost 4 bases and 2 bases, in that order; junction bases with no gene match: 7. There are 18 residues in the CDR3. This CDR3 reads CASSRPTSGGVPYNEQFF. CDR3 in DNA: TGTGCCAGCAGCCGCCCGACTAGCGGGGGGGTCCCCTACAATGAGCAGTTCTTC.

The chain employs TRBV27 and TRBJ2-7, with D unclear. This CDR3 is built from 13 residues. Per the germline V gene, CDR1 is MNHEY and CDR2 is SMNVEV (reference sequence). Trimming pared 6 bases from V and 3 bases from J, leaving 12 bases between. The DNA for the CDR3 is TGTGCCAGCAGGAGTAGCTTCGTCTACGAGCAGTACTTC. Protein sequence: CASRSSFVYEQYF.

V is TRBV4-1 and J is TRBJ2-3; 7 nucleotides match TRBD1. CDR3 length: 15 amino acids. Germline V gene lookup returns CDR1 MGHRA and CDR2 YSYEKL. J was trimmed by 1 base and V by 5 bases; bases with no gene match: 6. The CDR3 loop is CASSSQGLGTDTQYF. In nucleotides, the CDR3 is TGCGCCAGCAGCTCACAGGGGCTCGGCACAGATACGCAGTATTTT.

This clone showed up just once. The chain recombines TRBV29-1 with TRBJ2-7; TRBD2 agrees at 12 bases. The J segment lost 5 bases and the V segment lost 5 bases, leaving 10 bases of the junction unmatched. This CDR3 comprises 15 residues. Germline values: CDR1 SQVTM, CDR2 ANQGSEA. For the CDR3, the DNA is TGCAGCGTTCGGACTAGCGGGGTTCCTGGGAACGAGCAGTACTTC. Amino acids: CSVRTSGVPGNEQYF.

This chain joins TRBV7-2 and TRBJ2-5; TRBD2 matches at 10 bases. The CDR3 runs to 15 residues. V shed 5 bases and J 3 bases; nucleotides not matched to a gene: 6. Germline V gene sequence: CDR1 SGHTA, CDR2 FQGNSA. The chain's CDR3 is CASSASGGAEETQYF. For the CDR3, the DNA is TGTGCCAGCAGCGCGAGCGGGGGGGCCGAAGAGACCCAGTACTTC.

V and J are TRBV24-1 and TRBJ2-5; perhaps TRBD2 as D (6 bases). The CDR3 has 16 amino acids. Trimming stripped 5 bases from V and 4 bases from J, with 19 bases between. CDR1 KGHDR and CDR2 SFDVKD come from the germline V gene. The CDR3 bases are TGTGCCACCAGTGTTGGCGGGGCGGCGGGTTCAGAGACCCAGTACTTC. Encoded protein: CATSVGGAAGSETQYF.

The V and J genes are TRBV12-3 or TRBV12-4 and TRBJ2-7; tentative D call: TRBD2 (5 bases). The CDR3 consists of 13 residues. Trimming left V 5 bases short and J 7 bases short, with 15 bases between. The CDR3 DNA is TGTGCCAGCAGTGCCCGGGCTAGCCGTGAGCAGTACTTC. Translated: CASSARASREQYF.

V and J are TRBV9 and TRBJ1-5; a possible D gene is TRBD1 (6 bases). The V gene's germline CDR1 is SGDLS and CDR2 YYNGEE. The ends were cut back, 3 bases at V and 5 bases at J, with 12 bases in the middle. This CDR3 is 14 amino acids long. The DNA for the CDR3 is TGTGCCAGCAGCGCTGGGGGCCTCCATCAGCCCCAGCATTTT. It translates to CASSAGGLHQPQHF.

V gene TRBV10-1 combines with J gene TRBJ2-7, with D tentatively TRBD1 (6 bases). The CDR3 has 15 residues. Germline CDR1 reads WNHNN; CDR2 reads SYGVQD (reference sequence). Between the trimmed V and J ends, which lost 0 bases and 3 bases, there was a span of 12 bases. In DNA form, the CDR3 reads TGCGCCAGCAGTGAGTCGGCAGGGGCCTTCTACGAGCAGTACTTC. Protein: CASSESAGAFYEQYF.